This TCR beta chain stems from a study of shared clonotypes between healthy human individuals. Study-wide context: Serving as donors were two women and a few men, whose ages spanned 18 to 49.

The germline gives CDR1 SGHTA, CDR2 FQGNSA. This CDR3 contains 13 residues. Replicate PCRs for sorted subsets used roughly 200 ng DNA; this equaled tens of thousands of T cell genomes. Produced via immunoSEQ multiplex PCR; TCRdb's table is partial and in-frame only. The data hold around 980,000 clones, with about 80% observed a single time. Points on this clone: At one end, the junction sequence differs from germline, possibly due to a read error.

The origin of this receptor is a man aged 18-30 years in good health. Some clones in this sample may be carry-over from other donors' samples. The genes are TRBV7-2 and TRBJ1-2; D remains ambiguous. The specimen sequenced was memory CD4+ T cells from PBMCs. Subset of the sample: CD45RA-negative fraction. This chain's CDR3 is CQQRSSRNYGYTF. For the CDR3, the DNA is TGCCAGCAGCGCTCAAGTCGTAACTATGGCTACACCTTC.